This is a list of T cell receptor beta chains from one sample in a study of response to subunit inactivated influenza vaccine. Each CDR3 protein is one row after TCRdb ran MiXCR on the RT-PCR reads. The sample carries roughly 700,000 distinct CDR3 sequences, approximately 15% recorded once. This material consisted of PBMCs from blood, taken 14 to 15 days before vaccination. These receptors originate from a man over 45 who received an inactivated influenza vaccine. Both conserved end residues are part of each CDR3. The D gene is left open where the match is weak.

>TRBV20-1|TRBJ2-3|NA
CSAEFRDGADTQYF
>TRBV5-1|TRBJ2-2|NA
CASSLSTGELFF
>TRBV10-3|TRBJ2-1|TRBD2
CAISSGLAVYNEQFF
>TRBV5-1|TRBJ1-4|NA
CASSAEGQGEKLFF
>TRBV12-3/TRBV12-4|TRBJ2-1|NA
CASSSPRRVVEQFF
>TRBV27|TRBJ2-7|TRBD2
CASSATSGYQLSYEQYF
>TRBV4-3|TRBJ2-5|NA
CASSQEYRGGETQYF
>TRBV4-2|TRBJ2-2|NA
CASSQGSSAGTGELFF
>TRBV5-6|TRBJ2-7|TRBD1
CASRSGTVSYEQYF
>TRBV29-1|TRBJ2-5|TRBD2
CSVDRTSGKTQYF
>TRBV7-6|TRBJ2-7|NA
CASSLVPSVAYEQYF
>TRBV6-5|TRBJ2-3|NA
CASSYVAGLSTDTQYF
>TRBV7-9|TRBJ1-2|TRBD1
CASSHSTGYYGYTF
>TRBV18|TRBJ2-1|TRBD2
CASSFGLAGTGDNEQFF
>TRBV6-1|TRBJ1-1|NA
CASSRLRTAMNTEAFF
>TRBV12-3/TRBV12-4|TRBJ2-1|NA
CASNSPGRTSNEQFF
>TRBV5-6|TRBJ2-7|NA
CASRSTVSAEQYF
>TRBV5-1|TRBJ2-7|NA
CASSLVNRLEAYEQYF
>TRBV12-3/TRBV12-4|TRBJ2-7|TRBD2
CASNSLPGTSGFWAYEQYF
>TRBV7-9|TRBJ1-1|NA
CASSLASPDEAFF
>TRBV6-5|TRBJ2-7|NA
CASSYSGAGPDEQYF
>TRBV5-1|TRBJ2-5|NA
CASRGAAQETQYF
>TRBV20-1|TRBJ2-2|TRBD2
CSARDLGTSGYTGELFF